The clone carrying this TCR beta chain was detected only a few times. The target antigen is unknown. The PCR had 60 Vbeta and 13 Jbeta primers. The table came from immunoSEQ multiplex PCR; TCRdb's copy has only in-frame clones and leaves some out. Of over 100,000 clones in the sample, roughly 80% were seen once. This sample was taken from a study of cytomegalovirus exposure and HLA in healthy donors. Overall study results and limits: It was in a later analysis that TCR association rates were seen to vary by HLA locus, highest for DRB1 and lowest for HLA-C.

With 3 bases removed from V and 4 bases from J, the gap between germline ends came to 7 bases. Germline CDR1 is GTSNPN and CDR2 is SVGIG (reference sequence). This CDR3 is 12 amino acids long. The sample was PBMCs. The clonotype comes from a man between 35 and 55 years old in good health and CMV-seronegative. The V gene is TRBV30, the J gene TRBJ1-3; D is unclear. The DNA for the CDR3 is TGTGCCTGGAGCGTCTCCGGAAACACCATATATTTT. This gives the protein CAWSVSGNTIYF.